This T cell receptor (beta chain) originates from a study of response to subunit inactivated influenza vaccine. General study results and limits: New T cells are recruited in small numbers by each seasonal influenza vaccination, according to the authors' suggestion.

This clonotype was seen only a few times. Its specificity is unknown. TCRdb redid the calling of the RT-PCR reads with MiXCR, one entry per CDR3 protein. The sample lists under 550,000 distinct CDR3 sequences; under 9% were seen once. The origin of this receptor is a man between 50 and 70 years old who received an inactivated influenza vaccine. Sample: PBMCs from blood, taken less than 25 months after vaccination.

CDR3 loop: CASSRNPYRASGIENEQFF. In DNA, the CDR3 is TGTGCCAGCAGCCGAAACCCTTACAGGGCTAGCGGGATAGAAAATGAGCAGTTCTTC. This chain joins TRBV11-2 and TRBJ2-1; 9 bases are shared with TRBD2. V lost 5 bases, J lost 7 bases, and 21 bases stayed unmatched. This CDR3 is built from 19 residues. Germline values: CDR1 SGHAT, CDR2 FQNNGV. The full variable domain, rest sourced from reference TRBV11-2 and TRBJ2-1, is EAGVAQSPRYKIIEKRQSVAFWCNPISGHATLYWYQQILGQGPKLLIQFQNNGVVDDSQLPKDRFSAERLKGVDSTLKIQPAKLEDSAVYLCASSRNPYRASGIENEQFFGPGTRLTVL.